This entry is about one T cell receptor beta chain. Its recognized antigen is unknown. No clone much larger than this one lies a single base away; base qualities are absent. TCRbeta CDR3 regions were amplified from genomic DNA by means of the immunoSEQ Assay, a bias-controlled multiplex PCR. For the original study's pipeline: Within the assay, amplification of reference gene primers was used to estimate how many nucleated cells each sample contained. Sequence reads were collapsed and filtered to measure the absolute abundance of every unique TCRbeta CDR3 rearrangement. For each sample, productive Simpson clonality was calculated as the square root of Simpson's diversity index over productive rearrangements. The source is immuneACCESS, and TCRdb retained only in-frame sequences with V and J called. Part of the clones is not carried over; for the studies checked, unresolved V genes explain less than half of this, and the remainder is unexplained. D and trimming were read from the DNA, whereas the V and J calls and clone size are those reported in that table. Counted in this sample were roughly 84,000 clones; around four fifths of them appeared once. Together, the top ten hold roughly a third of the sample.

The record originates from a study of blood T cell repertoires in COVID-19 (dated by TCRdb to about 2020). For the study in its entirety: Samples from collaborators originated in the United States, Italy and Spain and spanned both the acute and convalescent phases of COVID-19. The prospective study material was composed of cDNA or gDNA derived from T cells, B-cell-depleted T cells, or PBMCs. Deeply sampled blood TCRbeta repertoires from subjects exposed to, actively infected with, or recovered from COVID-19 were included in the dataset. The repertoires were released in a freely available public database intended as a resource for research on the immune response to SARS-CoV-2. Samples were obtained from the ongoing ImmuneRACE study (first 160 participants) and from 950 to 1,500 subjects provided by 6 global collaborators. Nearly every sample came with metadata listing a de-identified subject ID, COVID-19 status, age in years and sex. Where available, HLA class I and class II types were taken from metadata supplied by the sample provider and were not determined by assay-based typing.

At one collaborating source in Seattle, patients were enrolled during active infection and were followed longitudinally through the course of disease. The collaborating institutions used their own protocols to collect whole blood in K2EDTA tubes. For TCRbeta analysis, collaborator samples were shipped as frozen whole blood, as isolated PBMCs, or as DNA extracted from either sample type. What the authors observed across the whole study: The quantity of clinical and demographic metadata differed by source and by participant and was supplied without curation.

The source is a man in his sixties with COVID-19, enrolled during active disease. The sequenced sample consisted of peripheral blood.

The CDR3 reads as follows: CASSYGHGGTEAFF. The bases are TGCGCCAGCAGCTACGGACACGGGGGGACTGAAGCTTTCTTT. Rearrangement joined TRBV5-1 to TRBJ1-1; TRBD1 is a possible D gene, resting on 5 matching bases. Including cysteine and phenylalanine, the CDR3 has 14 amino acids. This entry keeps only the CDR3 DNA: 42 bases, framed from base 1. The germline V gene gives CDR1 as SGHRS and CDR2 as YFSETQ. Between the V and J ends, shortened by 3 bases and 5 bases respectively, the junction contains 14 bases.